This T cell receptor beta chain was recorded in a study of T-cell reconstitution after alpha-beta-depleted transplantation in children listed by TCRdb under 2016. The study in broad terms: Using TCR repertoire profiling, the study followed T-cell immune reconstitution in a quantitative way in children after TCRalphabeta/CD19-depleted allogeneic hematopoietic cell transplantation.

This clonotype was seen at least ten times. Its antigen is still unknown. Per-base quality was not reported, and no clone a single base away is much larger than it. Reading the label with the study, this specimen's treatment or condition is: allogeneic hematopoietic cell transplantation with graft depleted of TCRalphabeta T cells and CD19 B cells. Transplant recipients were children who received TCRalphabeta/CD19-depleted allogeneic hematopoietic cell grafts. The library was generated by PCR. Sequencing used an Illumina HiSeq 2500. Molecular barcoding was employed in the preparation of TCR libraries, with unique molecular identifiers being used to normalize TCRbeta repertoire quantification. Using fastp at Q25 and MiXCR, TCRdb reprocessed the public reads and kept productive beta chains. When rows share a CDR3 protein, they turn into one entry using the most common DNA and genes. This sample comprises roughly 670,000 distinct CDR3 sequences, about an eighth of them detected only once. The ten largest clones take up about 0.79% of the sample.

Study-wide conclusions, independent of this receptor: In some patients, the high TCRbeta diversity seen at day 60 was put down to recipient T cells and intrathymic progenitors that had survived conditioning. About two months after transplant, the apparently early recovery of alphabetaT-cell counts reportedly depended on just several hundred clones that had expanded rapidly and came from non-depleted graft cells. Hyperexpanded clone frequencies declined over subsequent months; after one year, T-cell counts and TCRbeta diversity were mostly attributed to newly produced T cells.

Taken from cysteine to phenylalanine, the CDR3 has 13 residues. The kept DNA is CDR3 alone, 39 bases in frame from the first base. CDR1 SGHRS and CDR2 YFSETQ were looked up in the germline V gene. The junction shows trimming of 0 bases on V and 9 bases on J, plus 10 bases between the germline ends. The chain is made from TRBV5-1 and TRBJ2-1, with the D assignment possibly TRBD1 or TRBD2, given 5 matching bases for each. The specimen comprised PBMCs, sampled before TCRalphabeta/CD19-depleted stem cell transplant. This clonotype was obtained from a girl aged 2 to 9 with congenital amegakaryocytic thrombocytopenia, due to receive a stem cell transplant. The CDR3 sequence is CASSLDEGPEQFF. DNA sequence: TGCGCCAGCAGCTTGGATGAGGGACCTGAGCAGTTCTTC. The entire variable domain, with the stretches around the CDR3 drawn from the reference TRBV5-1 and TRBJ2-1 proteins, is KAGVTQTPRYLIKTRGQQVTLSCSPISGHRSVSWYQQTPGQGLQFLFEYFSETQRNKGNFPGRFSGRQFSNSRSEMNVSTLELGDSALYLCASSLDEGPEQFFGPGTRLTVL.